These 22 T cell receptor beta chains originate from one sample sequenced in a study of shared clonotypes between healthy human individuals. TCRdb's table, derived via immunoSEQ multiplex PCR, lists solely in-frame clones and lacks some. The sample carries about 1,800,000 clones, around 96% recorded once. Positive CCR7 selection of CD45RO-negative cells yielded the naive CD8 cells, and terminally differentiated effector memory CD45RA+ cells were excluded. Sequencing was carried out using naive CD8+ T cells sorted from blood. The receptors here all came from a young man in good health.

The chain uses TRBV9 and TRBJ2-2, with D possibly TRBD2 on 5 matching bases. Trimming shortened V by 0 bases and J by 3 bases, and 15 bases separated the two germline ends. The CDR3 sequence is 17 residues long. Germline lookup yields CDR1 SGDLS and CDR2 YYNGEE. In DNA, the CDR3 is TGTGCCAGCAGCGTAGAGGAGGTGGGAGTAGACACCGGGGAGCTGTTTTTT. Its translation is CASSVEEVGVDTGELFF.

V is TRBV5-6 and J is TRBJ1-1; TRBD1 matches at 7 bases. After removal of 0 bases from V and 5 bases from J, the junction contained 4 bases not matched to a gene. This CDR3 is built from 14 residues. CDR1 is SGHDT, CDR2 YYEEEE, per germline. The CDR3 region has the DNA TGTGCCAGCAGCTTGGATGAGGGGGCGACTGAAGCTTTCTTT. The encoded protein is CASSLDEGATEAFF.

The V gene is TRBV5-4, the J gene TRBJ2-3, with TRBD2 identical over 9 bases. V lost 0 bases to trimming and J lost 1 base; unmatched junction nucleotides: 6. Germline lookup yields CDR1 SGHNT and CDR2 YYREEE (reference sequence). CDR3 length: 17 amino acids. CDR3 DNA: TGTGCCAGCAGCTTGGAGGTCGGCGGGGGGGGCACAGATACGCAGTATTTT. As protein: CASSLEVGGGGTDTQYF.

The rearrangement joins TRBV2 to TRBJ2-7; the D is unclear. The V end lost 8 bases, the J end lost 2 bases, and 7 bases lay between the germline ends. The CDR3 has 11 residues. CDR1 and CDR2 (germline): SNHLY, FYNNEI. The CDR3 loop is CASGNTYEQYF. CDR3 bases: TGTGCCAGCGGAAATACCTACGAGCAGTACTTC.

The rearrangement uses TRBV11-2 and TRBJ2-3; D perhaps matches TRBD1 (5 bases). Germline assignment: CDR1 SGHAT and CDR2 FQNNGV. The ends were cut back, 0 bases at V and 5 bases at J, with 9 bases in the middle. The CDR3 totals 14 residues. CDR3 sequence: CASSLEGPGDTQYF. The CDR3 coding sequence is TGTGCCAGCAGCTTAGAGGGGCCGGGAGATACGCAGTATTTT.

The V and J genes are TRBV27 and TRBJ1-1; TRBD1 might be the D (5 bases). CDR1 and CDR2 (germline): MNHEY, SMNVEV (reference sequence). The CDR3 has 14 residues. V was clipped by 2 bases and J by 1 base, with 8 bases between them. CDR3 amino acids: CASSLIRGNTEAFF. CDR3 sequence (DNA): TGTGCCAGCAGTTTAATAAGGGGGAACACTGAAGCTTTCTTT.

The sample holds one count of this clone. The rearrangement links TRBV19 to TRBJ2-7; maybe TRBD2 (5 bases). V lost 3 bases and J 2 bases, leaving 14 bases between the germline ends. Germline loops: CDR1 LNHDA, CDR2 SQIVND (reference sequence). The CDR3 is 15 amino acids. The CDR3 nucleotides are TGTGCCAGTAGTATCGGTTCGGGATACCCCTACGAGCAGTACTTC. Its translation is CASSIGSGYPYEQYF.

The J gene is TRBJ2-3, the V gene TRBV4-1; TRBD2 matches 7 bases. V lost 0 bases and J lost 3; bases outside the gene matches: 3. Looked up from germline, CDR1 is MGHRA and CDR2 is YSYEKL. This CDR3 is 15 amino acids long. This CDR3 reads CASSQDAGVTDTQYF. Written as DNA, the CDR3 is TGCGCCAGCAGCCAAGATGCGGGGGTAACAGATACGCAGTATTTT.

The rearrangement links TRBV9 to TRBJ2-7; D remains unclear. Germline lookup yields CDR1 SGDLS and CDR2 YYNGEE. Trimming pared 5 bases from V and 3 bases from J, leaving 9 bases between. The CDR3 is made up of 12 amino acids. This CDR3 is CASRHPYYEQYF. The CDR3 DNA follows: TGTGCCAGCAGACACCCTTACTACGAGCAGTACTTC.

The V and J genes are TRBV13 and TRBJ2-4; D call uncertain. V shed 1 base and J shed 9 bases, with 13 bases lying between them. The length of the CDR3 is 14 residues. Germline CDR1 PRHDT, CDR2 FYEKMQ (reference sequence). DNA of the CDR3: TGTGCCAGCAGCTTAGTTCTCAGCCCCGGCATTCAGTACTTC. Translating gives CASSLVLSPGIQYF.

This rearrangement joins TRBV27 to TRBJ2-3, with 11 bases matching TRBD2. The CDR3 totals 15 residues. Germline V gives CDR1 MNHEY, CDR2 SMNVEV (reference sequence). The junction had 13 bases not matched to a gene; V was cut back by 7 bases and J by 10 bases. The CDR3 loop is CASNPLGTSGIPQYF. In DNA form, the CDR3 reads TGTGCCAGCAACCCATTGGGGACTAGCGGAATCCCGCAGTATTTT.

This clone was seen once. The J gene is TRBJ2-3, the V gene TRBV5-1; TRBD2 aligns across 7 bases. Germline-derived CDR1 and CDR2 are SGHRS and YFSETQ. The CDR3 length is 15 residues. The J segment lost 6 bases and the V segment lost 4 bases, leaving 11 bases of the junction unmatched. As DNA, the CDR3 is TGCGCCAGCAGCCAGGATCGGGGAGGGCTTGATACGCAGTATTTT. Its protein product is CASSQDRGGLDTQYF.

In its sample, this clone was seen once. This sequence joins TRBV30 and TRBJ2-5, with TRBD1 identical over 8 bases. V lost 1 base and J lost 1; bases outside the gene matches: 2. Germline V gene lookup returns CDR1 GTSNPN and CDR2 SVGIG (reference sequence). This CDR3 is 14 amino acids long. The CDR3: CAWSDGQGQETQYF. The CDR3 nucleotides are TGTGCCTGGAGTGACGGACAGGGCCAAGAGACCCAGTACTTC.

CDR3 sequence (DNA): TGTGCCAGCAGCTTAGTGGGACCCTTTGCCGAGCAGTACTTC. Translated: CASSLVGPFAEQYF. V usage is TRBV7-9 and J usage is TRBJ2-7; D is perhaps TRBD1 or TRBD2 (5 bases each). Germline lookup yields CDR1 SEHNR and CDR2 FQNEAQ (reference sequence). The V end was cut by 1 base, the J end by 6 bases, with 13 bases between. The CDR3 runs 14 residues.

This chain links TRBV4-1 with TRBJ1-3; possibly TRBD1 for D (6 bases). Trimming cost V 4 bases and J 0 bases, with 16 bases left between them. The germline CDR1 and CDR2 sequences are MGHRA and YSYEKL. The length of the CDR3 is 17 residues. DNA for the CDR3: TGCGCCAGCAGCCGTCTGAAGGGGGGGGACTCTGGAAACACCATATATTTT. Amino acid sequence: CASSRLKGGDSGNTIYF.

This chain joins TRBV7-9 and TRBJ2-7; D remains unclear. The ends were cut back, 4 bases at V and 7 bases at J, with 11 bases in the middle. This CDR3 has 12 residues. The germline V gene encodes CDR1 SEHNR and CDR2 FQNEAQ (reference sequence). The CDR3 spells CASSYVMEEQYF. The CDR3 DNA reads as TGTGCCAGCAGCTATGTCATGGAAGAGCAGTACTTC.

V is TRBV29-1 and J is TRBJ1-4, with 7 nucleotides matching TRBD1. CDR1 is SQVTM, CDR2 ANQGSEA, per germline. This CDR3 is built from 13 residues. J lost 4 bases, V lost 7 bases, and 6 bases had no gene match. This CDR3 is CSARDSFNEKLFF. Here the CDR3 DNA reads TGCAGCGCCAGGGACAGTTTTAATGAAAAACTGTTTTTT.

The chain combines TRBV19 with TRBJ2-3; D may match TRBD1 or TRBD2 (5 bases each). Germline values: CDR1 LNHDA, CDR2 SQIVND (reference sequence). There are 15 residues in the CDR3. Trimming removed 3 bases at V and 1 base at J, with 11 bases between. The chain's CDR3 is CASSIWGPGTDTQYF. Written as DNA, the CDR3 is TGTGCCAGTAGTATTTGGGGACCTGGCACAGATACGCAGTATTTT. The variable domain in full, with the rest retrieved from reference TRBV19 and TRBJ2-3, is DGGITQSPKYLFRKEGQNVTLSCEQNLNHDAMYWYRQDPGQGLRLIYYSQIVNDFQKGDIAEGYSVSREKKESFPLTVTSAQKNPTAFYLCASSIWGPGTDTQYFGPGTRLTVL.

The chain is built from TRBV5-5 and TRBJ2-2; no clear D gene. Germline V gene lookup returns CDR1 SGHKS and CDR2 YYEKEE (reference sequence). Trimming removed 4 bases at V and 4 bases at J, with 11 bases between. The CDR3 runs 14 residues. CDR3 loop: CASSLEWFTGELFF. Written as DNA, the CDR3 is TGTGCCAGCAGCCTTGAATGGTTCACCGGGGAGCTGTTTTTT. The variable domain in full, with the rest retrieved from reference TRBV5-5 and TRBJ2-2, is DAGVTQSPTHLIKTRGQQVTLRCSPISGHKSVSWYQQVLGQGPQFIFQYYEKEERGRGNFPDRFSARQFPNYSSELNVNALLLGDSALYLCASSLEWFTGELFFGEGSRLTVL.

The chain couples TRBV29-1 to TRBJ2-6; the D is unclear. Trimming took 5 bases from V and 4 from J, leaving 6 bases between them. Germline V gene sequence: CDR1 SQVTM, CDR2 ANQGSEA. The CDR3 runs to 12 residues. In nucleotides, the CDR3 is TGCAGCGTTACGAAGGGGGCCAACGTCCTGACTTTC. Residues: CSVTKGANVLTF.

Here the CDR3 reads CASSPIAGVGRNPYEQYF. The DNA for the CDR3 is TGTGCCAGCAGCCCTATTGCAGGGGTGGGGCGGAACCCCTACGAGCAGTACTTC. V is TRBV11-2 and J is TRBJ2-7, with TRBD1 as a possible D gene (6 bases). The V end lost 5 bases, the J end lost 2 bases, and 25 bases lay between the germline ends. The length of the CDR3 is 18 residues. The germline CDR1 and CDR2 sequences are SGHAT and FQNNGV.

Here the CDR3 reads CASRPTLTGSYEQYF. In nucleotides, the CDR3 is TGTGCCAGCAGACCCACCCTCACGGGCTCCTACGAGCAGTACTTC. The V gene is TRBV7-2, the J gene TRBJ2-7; D is uncertain. Trimming stripped 6 bases from V and 0 bases from J, with 15 bases between. The CDR3 totals 15 residues. Germline V gives CDR1 SGHTA, CDR2 FQGNSA.